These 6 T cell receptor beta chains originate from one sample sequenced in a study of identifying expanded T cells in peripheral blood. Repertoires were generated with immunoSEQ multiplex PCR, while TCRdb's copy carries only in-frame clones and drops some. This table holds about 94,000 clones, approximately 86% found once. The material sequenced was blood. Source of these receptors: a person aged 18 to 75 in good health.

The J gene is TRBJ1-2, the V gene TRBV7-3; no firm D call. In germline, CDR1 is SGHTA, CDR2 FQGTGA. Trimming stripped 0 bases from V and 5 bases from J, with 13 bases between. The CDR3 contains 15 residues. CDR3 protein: CASSLTAAGEYGYTF. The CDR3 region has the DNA TGTGCCAGCAGCTTAACGGCGGCAGGAGAGTATGGCTACACCTTC.

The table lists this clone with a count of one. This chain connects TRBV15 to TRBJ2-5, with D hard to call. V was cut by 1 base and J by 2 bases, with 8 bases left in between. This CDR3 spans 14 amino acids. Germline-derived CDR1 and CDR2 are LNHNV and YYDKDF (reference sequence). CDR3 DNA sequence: TGTGCCACCAGCAGAGGTACAGCACAAGAGACCCAGTACTTC. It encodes CATSRGTAQETQYF. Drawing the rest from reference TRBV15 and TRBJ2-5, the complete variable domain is DAMVIQNPRYQVTQFGKPVTLSCSQTLNHNVMYWYQQKSSQAPKLLFHYYDKDFNNEADTPDNFQSRRPNTSFCFLDIRSPGLGDTAMYLCATSRGTAQETQYFGPGTRLLVL.

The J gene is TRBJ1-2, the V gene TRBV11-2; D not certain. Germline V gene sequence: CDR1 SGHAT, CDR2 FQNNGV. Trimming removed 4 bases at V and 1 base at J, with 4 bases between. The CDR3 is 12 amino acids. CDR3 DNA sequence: TGTGCCAGCAGCTCTTTTAACTATGGCTACACCTTC. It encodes CASSSFNYGYTF.

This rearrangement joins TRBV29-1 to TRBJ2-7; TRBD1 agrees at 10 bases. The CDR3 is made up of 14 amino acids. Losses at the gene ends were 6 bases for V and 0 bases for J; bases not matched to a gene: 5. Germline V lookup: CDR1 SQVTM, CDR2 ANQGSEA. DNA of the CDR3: TGCAGCGTAGAGGGACAGGGGACCTCCTACGAGCAGTACTTC. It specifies CSVEGQGTSYEQYF.

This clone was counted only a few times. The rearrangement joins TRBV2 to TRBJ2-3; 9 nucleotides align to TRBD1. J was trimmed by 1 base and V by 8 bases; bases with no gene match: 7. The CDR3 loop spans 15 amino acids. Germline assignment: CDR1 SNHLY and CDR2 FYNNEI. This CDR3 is CASGAGQGRTDTQYF. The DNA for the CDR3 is TGTGCCAGCGGGGCGGGACAGGGCCGCACAGATACGCAGTATTTT. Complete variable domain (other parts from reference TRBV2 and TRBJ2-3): EPEVTQTPSHQVTQMGQEVILRCVPISNHLYFYWYRQILGQKVEFLVSFYNNEISEKSEIFDDQFSVERPDGSNFTLKIRSTKLEDSAMYFCASGAGQGRTDTQYFGPGTRLTVL.

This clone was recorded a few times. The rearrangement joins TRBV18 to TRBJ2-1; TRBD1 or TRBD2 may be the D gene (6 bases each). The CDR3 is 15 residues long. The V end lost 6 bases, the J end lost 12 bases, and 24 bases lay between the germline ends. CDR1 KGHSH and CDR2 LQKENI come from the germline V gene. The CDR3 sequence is CASSPEGGSSGGQFF. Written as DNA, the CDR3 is TGTGCCAGCTCCCCAGAGGGGGGAAGCAGTGGTGGGCAGTTCTTC.